This TCR beta chain was found in a study of shared clonotypes between healthy human individuals. Overall study context: The study enrolled a couple of women and three men aged 18 to 49.

Study outcomes and limitations: Sorted-subset samples were not fully sequenced, rarefaction indicated.

This CDR3 spans 12 amino acids. Germline CDR1 and CDR2: SGDLS and YYNGEE. V dropped 3 bases and J dropped 8 bases, with 11 bases sitting between them. At deep level, the assay was performed. TCRdb's copy holds only in-frame clones and misses some; the assay was immunoSEQ multiplex PCR. Seen here are approximately 2.5 million clones, 85% to 95% observed once, and the top ten hold roughly 0.14%. This clone occurred a few times. The antigen is undetermined. V usage is TRBV9 and J usage is TRBJ1-2; a possible D gene is TRBD1 (5 bases). The TCR originated in a young man in good health. Sample: naive CD4+ T cells sorted from blood. Described subset: CD45RA+ positively selected. The CDR3 sequence: CASSERGRGYTF. The CDR3 nucleotides are TGTGCCAGCAGCGAGAGGGGTAGGGGCTACACCTTC.